This TCR beta chain was obtained from a study of T-cell reconstitution after alpha-beta-depleted transplantation in children. V was shortened by 2 bases and J by 8 bases, with 10 bases between the two germline ends. The CDR3 is made up of 12 amino acids. It was with unique molecular identifiers that the TCRbeta library was prepared. A single record per CDR3 protein comes from TCRdb applying MiXCR to the PCR reads. Among over 400,000 distinct CDR3 sequences, around an eighth were seen once, and the ten largest hold 4.5% to 6%. The specimen comprised PBMCs from the stem cell graft donor, sampled from the stem cell graft. The receptor's source is a human donor who donated a stem cell graft to a child with combined immunodeficiency. The V gene is TRBV12-3 or TRBV12-4, the J gene TRBJ2-7; D unresolved. The CDR3 region is CASSLLVEKQYF. The CDR3 DNA reads as TGTGCCAGCAGTTTATTGGTCGAAAAGCAGTACTTC.